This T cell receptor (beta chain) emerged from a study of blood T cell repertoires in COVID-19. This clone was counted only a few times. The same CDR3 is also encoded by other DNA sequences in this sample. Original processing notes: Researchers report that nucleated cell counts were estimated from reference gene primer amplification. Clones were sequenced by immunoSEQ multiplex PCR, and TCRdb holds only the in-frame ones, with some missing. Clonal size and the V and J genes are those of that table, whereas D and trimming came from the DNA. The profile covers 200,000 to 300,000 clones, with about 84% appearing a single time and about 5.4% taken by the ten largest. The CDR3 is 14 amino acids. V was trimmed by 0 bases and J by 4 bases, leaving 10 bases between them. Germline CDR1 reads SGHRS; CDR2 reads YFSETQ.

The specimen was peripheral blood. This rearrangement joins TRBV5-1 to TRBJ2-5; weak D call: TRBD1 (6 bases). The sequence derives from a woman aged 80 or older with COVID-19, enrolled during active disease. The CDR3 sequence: CASSLDSRGETQYF. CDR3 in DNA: TGCGCCAGCAGCTTGGATTCCAGGGGAGAGACCCAGTACTTC.